This T cell receptor (beta chain) was captured by sequencing in a study of blood T cell repertoires in COVID-19. For the study at large: COVID-19 samples collected from the United States, Italy and Spain covered acute and convalescent phases. The cDNA or gDNA used as material had been derived from T cells, B-cell-depleted T cells, or PBMCs.

The CDR3 runs to 18 residues. J lost 2 bases, V lost 0 bases, and 10 bases had no gene match. Looked up from germline, CDR1 is MGHRA and CDR2 is YSYEKL. Methods used by the authors: Reference gene primer amplification gave nucleated cell count estimates. Sequenced by immunoSEQ multiplex PCR; TCRdb stores in-frame clones only, minus some. V, J and clone size are those of that table, while D and trimming were read from the DNA. The sample has roughly 330,000 clones, around nine tenths seen once. The TCR was taken from a woman aged 45 to 65 with active or convalescent COVID-19. What was sequenced was peripheral blood. The chain is built from TRBV4-1 and TRBJ1-2; TRBD1 matches 9 bases. The CDR3 DNA is TGCGCCAGCAGCCAAGATCTACGAACAGGGGGCTGGAACTATGGCTACACCTTC. The encoded protein is CASSQDLRTGGWNYGYTF.